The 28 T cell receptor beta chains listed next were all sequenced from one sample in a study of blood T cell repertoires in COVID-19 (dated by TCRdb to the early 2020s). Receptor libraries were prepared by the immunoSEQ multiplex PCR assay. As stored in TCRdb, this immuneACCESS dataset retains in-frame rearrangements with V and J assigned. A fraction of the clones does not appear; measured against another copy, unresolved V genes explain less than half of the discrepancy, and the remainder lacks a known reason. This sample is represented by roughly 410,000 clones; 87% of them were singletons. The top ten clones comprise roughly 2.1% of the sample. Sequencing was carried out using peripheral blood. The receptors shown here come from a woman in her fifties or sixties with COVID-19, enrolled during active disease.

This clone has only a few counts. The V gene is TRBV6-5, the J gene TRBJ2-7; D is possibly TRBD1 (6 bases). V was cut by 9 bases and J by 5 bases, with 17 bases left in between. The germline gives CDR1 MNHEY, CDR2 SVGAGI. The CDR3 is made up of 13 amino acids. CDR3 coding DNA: TGTGCCAGTTTTCACAGGGCTACCCACGAGCAGTACTTC. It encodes CASFHRATHEQYF.

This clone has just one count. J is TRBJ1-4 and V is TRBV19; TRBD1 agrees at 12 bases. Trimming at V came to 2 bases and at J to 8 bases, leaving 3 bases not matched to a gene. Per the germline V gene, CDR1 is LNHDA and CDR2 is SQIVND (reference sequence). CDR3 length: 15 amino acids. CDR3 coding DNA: TGTGCCAGTAGTATATGGGACAGGGGGCAAGAAAAACTGTTTTTT. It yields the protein CASSIWDRGQEKLFF.

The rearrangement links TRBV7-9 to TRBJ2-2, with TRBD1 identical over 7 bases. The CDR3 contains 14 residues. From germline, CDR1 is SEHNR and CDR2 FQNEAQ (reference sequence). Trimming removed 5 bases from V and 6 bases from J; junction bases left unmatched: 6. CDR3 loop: CASSPPQGAGELFF. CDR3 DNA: TGTGCCAGCAGCCCACCCCAGGGGGCCGGGGAGCTGTTTTTT.

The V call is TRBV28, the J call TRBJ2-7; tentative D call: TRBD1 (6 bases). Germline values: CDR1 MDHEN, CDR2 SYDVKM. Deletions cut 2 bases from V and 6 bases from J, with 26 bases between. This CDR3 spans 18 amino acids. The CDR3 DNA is TGTGCCAGCAGTTTACCTTCCTATTTCCGGGACACCCGAGCCGAGCAGTACTTC. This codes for CASSLPSYFRDTRAEQYF.

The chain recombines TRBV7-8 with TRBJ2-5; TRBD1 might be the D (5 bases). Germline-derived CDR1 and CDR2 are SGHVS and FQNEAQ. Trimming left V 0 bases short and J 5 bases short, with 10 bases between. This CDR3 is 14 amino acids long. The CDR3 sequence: CASSLALGPETQYF. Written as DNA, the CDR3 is TGTGCCAGCAGCTTAGCTCTGGGGCCGGAGACCCAGTACTTC.

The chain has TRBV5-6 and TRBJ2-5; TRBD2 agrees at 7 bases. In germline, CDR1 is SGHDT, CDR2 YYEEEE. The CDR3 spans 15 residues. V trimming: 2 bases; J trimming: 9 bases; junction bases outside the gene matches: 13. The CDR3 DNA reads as TGTGCCAGCAGCTTACGAACTAGCGCCCTTCAGGCCCAGTACTTC. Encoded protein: CASSLRTSALQAQYF.

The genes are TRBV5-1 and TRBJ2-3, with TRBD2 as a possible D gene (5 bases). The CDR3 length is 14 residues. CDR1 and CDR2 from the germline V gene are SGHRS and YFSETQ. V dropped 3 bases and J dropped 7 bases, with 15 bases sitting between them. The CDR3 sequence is CASSSGLAAYTQYF. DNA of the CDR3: TGCGCCAGCAGCTCCGGACTGGCAGCATATACGCAGTATTTT.

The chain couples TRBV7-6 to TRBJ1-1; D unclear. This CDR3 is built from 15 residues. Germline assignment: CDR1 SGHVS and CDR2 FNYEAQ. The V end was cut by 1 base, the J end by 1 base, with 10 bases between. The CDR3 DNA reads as TGTGCCAGCAGCTTAGGAGGCCGGTCGAACACTGAAGCTTTCTTT. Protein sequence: CASSLGGRSNTEAFF.

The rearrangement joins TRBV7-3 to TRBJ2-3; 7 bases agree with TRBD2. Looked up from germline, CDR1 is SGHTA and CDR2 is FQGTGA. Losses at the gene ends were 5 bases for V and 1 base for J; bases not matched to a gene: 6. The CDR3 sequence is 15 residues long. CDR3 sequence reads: CASSPTGGGTDTQYF. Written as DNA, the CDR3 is TGTGCCAGCAGCCCGACGGGGGGTGGCACAGATACGCAGTATTTT.

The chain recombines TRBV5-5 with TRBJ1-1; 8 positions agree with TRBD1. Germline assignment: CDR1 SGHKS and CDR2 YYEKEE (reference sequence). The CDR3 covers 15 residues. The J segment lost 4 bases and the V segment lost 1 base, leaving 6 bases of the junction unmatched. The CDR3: CASSLYDRGVTEAFF. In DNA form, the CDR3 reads TGTGCCAGCAGCTTGTACGACAGGGGTGTCACTGAAGCTTTCTTT.

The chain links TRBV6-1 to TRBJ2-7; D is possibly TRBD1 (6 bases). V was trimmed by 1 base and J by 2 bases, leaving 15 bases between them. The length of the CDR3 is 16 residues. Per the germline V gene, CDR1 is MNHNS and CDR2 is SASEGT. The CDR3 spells CASSEDQGGKPYEQYF. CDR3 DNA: TGTGCCAGCAGTGAAGACCAAGGGGGAAAACCCTACGAGCAGTACTTC.

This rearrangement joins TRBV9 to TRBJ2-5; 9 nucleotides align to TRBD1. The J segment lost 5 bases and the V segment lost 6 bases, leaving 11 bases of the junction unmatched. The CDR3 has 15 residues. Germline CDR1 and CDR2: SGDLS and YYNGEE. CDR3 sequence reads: CASTWGQGIVETQYF. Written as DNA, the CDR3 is TGTGCCAGCACCTGGGGACAGGGAATAGTGGAGACCCAGTACTTC.

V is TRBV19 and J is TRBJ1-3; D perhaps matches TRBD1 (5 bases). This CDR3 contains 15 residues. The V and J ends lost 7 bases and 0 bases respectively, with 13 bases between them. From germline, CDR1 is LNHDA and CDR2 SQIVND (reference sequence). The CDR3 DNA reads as TGTGCCAGTAAACGACAGATACTCTCTGGAAACACCATATATTTT. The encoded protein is CASKRQILSGNTIYF. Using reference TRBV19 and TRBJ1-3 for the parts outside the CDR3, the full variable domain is DGGITQSPKYLFRKEGQNVTLSCEQNLNHDAMYWYRQDPGQGLRLIYYSQIVNDFQKGDIAEGYSVSREKKESFPLTVTSAQKNPTAFYLCASKRQILSGNTIYFGEGSWLTVV.

The CDR3 loop is CASRGGSLGNQPQHF. The DNA for the CDR3 is TGTGCCAGTAGAGGGGGATCTCTGGGCAATCAGCCCCAGCATTTT. This chain joins TRBV19 and TRBJ1-5; possibly TRBD1 for D (6 bases). CDR3 size: 15 residues. V lost 6 bases to trimming and J lost 2 bases, with 14 bases between them. Germline loops: CDR1 LNHDA, CDR2 SQIVND (reference sequence). Filled out from reference TRBV19 and TRBJ1-5, the complete variable domain reads DGGITQSPKYLFRKEGQNVTLSCEQNLNHDAMYWYRQDPGQGLRLIYYSQIVNDFQKGDIAEGYSVSREKKESFPLTVTSAQKNPTAFYLCASRGGSLGNQPQHFGDGTRLSIL.

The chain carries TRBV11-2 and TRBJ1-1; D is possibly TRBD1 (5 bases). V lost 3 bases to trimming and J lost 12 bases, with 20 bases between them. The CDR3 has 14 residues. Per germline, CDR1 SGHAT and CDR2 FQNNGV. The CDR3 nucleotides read TGTGCCAGCAGCTTTACGGAGGGAGTAGGGGTGTCTTTCTTT. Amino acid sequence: CASSFTEGVGVSFF.

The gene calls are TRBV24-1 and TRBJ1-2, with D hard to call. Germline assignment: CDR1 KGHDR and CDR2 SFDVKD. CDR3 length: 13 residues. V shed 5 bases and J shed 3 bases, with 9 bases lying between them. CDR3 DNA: TGTGCCACCAGTGGGGAGCAGGACTATGGCTACACCTTC. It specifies CATSGEQDYGYTF.

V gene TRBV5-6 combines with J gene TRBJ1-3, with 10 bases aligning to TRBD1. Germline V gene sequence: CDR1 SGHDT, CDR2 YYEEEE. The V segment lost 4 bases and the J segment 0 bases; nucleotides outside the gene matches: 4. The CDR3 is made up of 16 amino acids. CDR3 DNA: TGTGCCAGCAGCATGACAGGGGGCTACTCTGGAAACACCATATATTTT. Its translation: CASSMTGGYSGNTIYF.

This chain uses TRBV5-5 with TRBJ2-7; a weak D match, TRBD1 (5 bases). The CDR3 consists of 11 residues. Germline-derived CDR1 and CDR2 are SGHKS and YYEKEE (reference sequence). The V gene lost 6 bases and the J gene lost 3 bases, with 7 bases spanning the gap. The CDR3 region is CASTQGYEQYF. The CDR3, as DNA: TGTGCCAGCACCCAGGGCTACGAGCAGTACTTC.

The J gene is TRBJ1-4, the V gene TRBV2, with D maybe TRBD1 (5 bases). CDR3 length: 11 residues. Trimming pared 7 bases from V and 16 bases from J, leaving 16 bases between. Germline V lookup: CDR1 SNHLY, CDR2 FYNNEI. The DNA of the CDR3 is TGTGCCAGCAAGGGGAACGGCCCACAGTTTTTT. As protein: CASKGNGPQFF.

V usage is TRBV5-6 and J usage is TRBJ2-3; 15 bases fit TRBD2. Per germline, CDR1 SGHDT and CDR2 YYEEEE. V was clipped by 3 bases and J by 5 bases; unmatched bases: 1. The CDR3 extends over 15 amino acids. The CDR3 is CASSSGLAGGDTQYF. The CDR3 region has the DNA TGTGCCAGCAGCTCGGGACTAGCGGGGGGAGATACGCAGTATTTT.

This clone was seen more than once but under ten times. CDR3 DNA: TGTGCCAGCAGCTTAGAGGCGGGCAGGAATCAGCCCCAGCATTTT. Translating it yields CASSLEAGRNQPQHF. V and J are TRBV7-2 and TRBJ1-5; D is unresolved. Germline assignment: CDR1 SGHTA and CDR2 FQGNSA. CDR3 length: 15 residues. The V gene lost 1 base and the J gene lost 4 bases, with 11 bases spanning the gap.

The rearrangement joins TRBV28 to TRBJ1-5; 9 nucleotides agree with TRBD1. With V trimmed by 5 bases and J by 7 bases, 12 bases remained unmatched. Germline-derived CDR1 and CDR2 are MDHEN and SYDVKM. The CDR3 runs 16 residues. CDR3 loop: CASSRDRAPIEQPQHF. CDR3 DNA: TGTGCCAGCAGTCGGGACAGGGCCCCCATCGAGCAGCCCCAGCATTTT.

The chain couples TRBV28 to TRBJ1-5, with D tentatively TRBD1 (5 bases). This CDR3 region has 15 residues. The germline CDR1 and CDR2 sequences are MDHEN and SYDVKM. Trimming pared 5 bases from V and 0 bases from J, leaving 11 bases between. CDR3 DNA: TGTGCCAGCAGTCCTCGACAGACTAGCAATCAGCCCCAGCATTTT. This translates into CASSPRQTSNQPQHF.

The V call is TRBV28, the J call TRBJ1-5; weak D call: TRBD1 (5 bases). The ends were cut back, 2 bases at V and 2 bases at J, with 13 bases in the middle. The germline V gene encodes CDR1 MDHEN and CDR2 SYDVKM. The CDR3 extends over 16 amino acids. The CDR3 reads CASSLVGQVGNQPQHF. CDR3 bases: TGTGCCAGCAGTTTAGTGGGGCAGGTCGGCAATCAGCCCCAGCATTTT.

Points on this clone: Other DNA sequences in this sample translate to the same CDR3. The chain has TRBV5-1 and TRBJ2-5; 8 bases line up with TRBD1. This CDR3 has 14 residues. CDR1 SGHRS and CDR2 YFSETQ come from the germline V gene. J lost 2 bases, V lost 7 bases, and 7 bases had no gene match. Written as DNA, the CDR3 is TGCGCCAGCCGGCTGACAGGGGTACAAGAGACCCAGTACTTC. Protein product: CASRLTGVQETQYF.

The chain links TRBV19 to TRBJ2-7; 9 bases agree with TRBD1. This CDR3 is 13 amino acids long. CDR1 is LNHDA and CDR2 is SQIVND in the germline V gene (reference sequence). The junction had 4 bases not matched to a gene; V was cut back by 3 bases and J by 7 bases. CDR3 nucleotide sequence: TGTGCCAGTAGTATTCCGGACAGGGGAGAGCAGTACTTC. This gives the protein CASSIPDRGEQYF.

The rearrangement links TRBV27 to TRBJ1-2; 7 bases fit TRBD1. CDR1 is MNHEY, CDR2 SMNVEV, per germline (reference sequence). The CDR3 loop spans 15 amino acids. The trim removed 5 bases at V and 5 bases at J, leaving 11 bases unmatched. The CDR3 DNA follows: TGTGCCAGCAGTGGACACGGGACAGACTTTTATGGCTACACCTTC. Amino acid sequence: CASSGHGTDFYGYTF.

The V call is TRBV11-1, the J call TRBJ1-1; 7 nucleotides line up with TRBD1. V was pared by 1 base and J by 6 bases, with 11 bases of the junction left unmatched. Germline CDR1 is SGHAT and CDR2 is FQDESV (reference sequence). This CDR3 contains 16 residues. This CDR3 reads CASSLVGNRGSPEAFF. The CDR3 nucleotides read TGTGCCAGCAGCTTAGTGGGAAACAGGGGATCCCCTGAAGCTTTCTTT.